In its sample, the clone carrying this T cell receptor (beta chain) was seen once. Its specificity is not known. Constant-segment primers served in 5'RACE that generated TCR alpha and TCR beta cDNA libraries bearing sample barcodes and UMIs. A single record per CDR3 protein comes from TCRdb applying MiXCR to the 5' RACE reads. The table has a few hundred thousand distinct CDR3 sequences, 20% to 25% seen once. This sample stems from a study of T-cell memory formation after mild COVID-19. This CDR3 has 13 residues. Germline CDR1 SEHNR, CDR2 FQNEAQ (reference sequence). Trimming took 0 bases from V and 9 from J, leaving 12 bases between them. Study results and caveats: Still unconfirmed is whether the second-wave clones peaking on day 37 recognized SARS-CoV-2.

Sequencing was done on a sample of PBMCs or a T cell subset sorted from them (not recorded which). The TCR sequence derives from an adult woman who had mild COVID-19 (a few samples of this study predate the infection). Cell type and time point are not known. The J gene is TRBJ2-7, the V gene TRBV7-9, with D perhaps matching TRBD1 (5 bases). The CDR3 sequence: CASSLAQGTRQYF. In DNA form, the CDR3 reads TGTGCCAGCAGCTTAGCGCAGGGTACAAGGCAGTACTTC.